These T cell receptor beta chains were read from a single sample in a study of blood T cell repertoires in COVID-19. Here immunoSEQ multiplex PCR was the method, and the copy in TCRdb shows in-frame clones only, minus some. The table lists about 55,000 clones, roughly 87% of them singletons, with roughly 3.4% in the top ten. Material: peripheral blood. These receptors were collected from a man in his forties with COVID-19, enrolled during active disease. Both conserved end residues are part of each CDR3. A D gene is named only where the DNA matches it firmly. Clone size is not always given. Where it is, it says once, few, many or a class for expanded clones.

D,V,J,size,CDR3,DNA
NA,TRBV2,TRBJ1-5,NA,CATRTYQGNQPQHF,TGTGCCACCCGAACTTATCAAGGCAATCAGCCCCAGCATTTT
NA,TRBV12-3/TRBV12-4,TRBJ1-1,NA,CASSLDRATEAFF,TGTGCCAGCAGTTTAGACAGGGCCACTGAAGCTTTCTTT
TRBD2,TRBV7-2,TRBJ2-3,NA,CASSLGTSDRDTQYF,TGTGCCAGCAGCTTAGGGACTAGCGATAGGGATACGCAGTATTTT
NA,TRBV7-8,TRBJ1-5,NA,CASSFQGAYSNQPQHF,TGTGCCAGCAGCTTTCAAGGGGCTTATAGCAATCAGCCCCAGCATTTT
TRBD2,TRBV24-1,TRBJ2-5,NA,CATSAGSGGLQETQYF,TGTGCCACCAGTGCGGGGAGCGGGGGCCTCCAAGAGACCCAGTACTTC
TRBD2,TRBV7-9,TRBJ2-7,NA,CASSPAGVSYEQYF,TGTGCCAGCAGCCCCGCGGGGGTCTCCTACGAGCAGTACTTC
NA,TRBV24-1,TRBJ2-3,NA,CATSDRDNTDTQYF,TGTGCCACCAGTGACCGGGACAACACAGATACGCAGTATTTT
TRBD2,TRBV5-1,TRBJ2-3,NA,CASSGGLVSVVSHTDTQYF,TGCGCCAGCAGCGGAGGACTAGTATCCGTCGTAAGCCACACAGATACGCAGTATTTT
NA,TRBV19,TRBJ2-1,NA,CASSSLGANPLGREQFF,TGTGCCAGTAGTTCTCTTGGGGCTAATCCACTTGGGCGTGAGCAGTTCTTC
TRBD1,TRBV18,TRBJ2-2,NA,CASSPGQGATGELFF,TGTGCCAGCTCACCGGGACAGGGGGCCACCGGGGAGCTGTTTTTT
TRBD2,TRBV10-3,TRBJ2-5,NA,CAISEGLAGGETQYF,TGTGCCATCAGTGAGGGACTAGCGGGAGGAGAGACCCAGTACTTC
NA,TRBV11-2,TRBJ1-2,NA,CASSLGGLSESYTF,TGTGCCAGCAGCTTAGGAGGACTTTCGGAATCCTACACCTTC
NA,TRBV18,TRBJ2-2,once,CASSPRTLNTGELFF,TGTGCCAGCTCACCGAGGACTCTGAACACCGGGGAGCTGTTTTTT
TRBD1,TRBV7-8,TRBJ1-1,NA,CASSLGGQGTRNTEAFF,TGTGCCAGCAGCTTAGGGGGACAGGGTACACGGAACACTGAAGCTTTCTTT
TRBD2,TRBV2,TRBJ2-1,NA,CASIPLGTTDSYNEQFF,TGTGCCAGCATCCCACTCGGGACTACCGACTCCTACAATGAGCAGTTCTTC